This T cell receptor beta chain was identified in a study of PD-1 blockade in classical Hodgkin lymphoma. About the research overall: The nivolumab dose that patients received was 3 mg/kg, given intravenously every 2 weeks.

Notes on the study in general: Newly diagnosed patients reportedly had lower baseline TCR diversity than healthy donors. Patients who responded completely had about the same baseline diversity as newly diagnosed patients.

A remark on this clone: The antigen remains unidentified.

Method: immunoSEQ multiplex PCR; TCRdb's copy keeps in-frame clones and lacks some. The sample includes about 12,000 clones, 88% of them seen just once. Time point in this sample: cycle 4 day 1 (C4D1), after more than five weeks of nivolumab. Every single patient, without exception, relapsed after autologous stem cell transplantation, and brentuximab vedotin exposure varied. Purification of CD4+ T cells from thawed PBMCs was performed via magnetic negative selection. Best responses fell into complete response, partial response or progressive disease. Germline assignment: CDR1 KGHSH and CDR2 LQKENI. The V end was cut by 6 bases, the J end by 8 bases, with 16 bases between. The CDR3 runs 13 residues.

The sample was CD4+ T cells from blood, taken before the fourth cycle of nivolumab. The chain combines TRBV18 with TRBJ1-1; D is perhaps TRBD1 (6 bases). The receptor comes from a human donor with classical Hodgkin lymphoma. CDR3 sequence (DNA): TGTGCCAGCTCGCCTATCACAGGGTTGGAAGCTTTCTTT. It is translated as CASSPITGLEAFF.